Reported below is one TCR beta chain. The repertoire was sequenced with immunoSEQ multiplex PCR; TCRdb's copy has only in-frame clones and lacks some. This table has 75,000 to 80,000 clones, approximately 88% appearing once. The data derive from a study of control samples from healthy donors and cancer patients. This CDR3 region has 14 residues. Trimming stripped 0 bases from V and 10 bases from J, with 10 bases between. Per germline, CDR1 LGHNA and CDR2 YSLEER. The gene calls are TRBV4-3 and TRBJ1-6; perhaps TRBD1 as D (5 bases). Sequencing was done on a sample of PBMCs. This TCR came from a woman aged 50 to 60 with colorectal cancer. DNA of the CDR3: TGCGCCAGCAGCCAAGAGGGGGAACACTCACCCCTCCACTTT. Amino acid sequence: CASSQEGEHSPLHF.